Presented here are 26 T cell receptor beta chains from one specimen sequenced in a study of identical twins. TCRdb processed the 5' RACE reads anew with MiXCR; each CDR3 protein has one entry. The sample records around 200,000 distinct CDR3 sequences, around 9.6% being singletons. The source material was memory (CD45RO+) T cells sorted from blood. The receptors stem from a woman aged 18-29 years in good health.

This clonotype was recorded a few times. J is TRBJ2-7 and V is TRBV12-3 or TRBV12-4, with TRBD1 matching 8 bases. Trimming removed 1 base from V and 10 bases from J; junction bases left unmatched: 6. The CDR3 covers 13 residues. DNA for the CDR3: TGTGCCAGCAGTTTAGAAACAGGGACAGGACAGTACTTC. This sequence encodes CASSLETGTGQYF.

CDR3 protein: CSVEFHAGGDLGTQYF. The DNA for the CDR3 is TGCAGCGTTGAGTTTCATGCAGGGGGTGACCTGGGGACCCAGTACTTC. The chain links TRBV29-1 to TRBJ2-5; 7 nucleotides align to TRBD1. V lost 3 bases and J lost 7; bases outside the gene matches: 17. The CDR3 spans 16 residues. CDR1 and CDR2 (germline): SQVTM, ANQGSEA.

CDR3 coding DNA: TGTGCCAGCAGCCCGTTTGGCGGGAGTGGGGGTAGCACAGATACGCAGTATTTT. Amino acid sequence: CASSPFGGSGGSTDTQYF. The chain carries TRBV7-7 and TRBJ2-3; 7 bases match TRBD2. The CDR3 extends over 18 amino acids. Trimming at V came to 5 bases and at J to 0 bases, leaving 14 bases not matched to a gene. The germline V gene encodes CDR1 SSHAT and CDR2 FNYEAQ (reference sequence).

This clonotype was observed many times. J is TRBJ2-3 and V is TRBV20-1; possibly TRBD1 for D (5 bases). V lost 0 bases to trimming and J lost 6 bases, with 16 bases between them. CDR3 length: 15 amino acids. Germline V gene data show CDR1 as DFQATT and CDR2 as SNEGSKA (reference sequence). The chain's CDR3 is CSARDRQGSADTQYF. As DNA, the CDR3 is TGCAGTGCTAGAGATCGGCAGGGATCGGCGGATACGCAGTATTTT.

This clonotype appeared a few times. The V call is TRBV5-1, the J call TRBJ2-5, with D hard to call. The germline V and J ends were trimmed by 0 bases and 0 bases, with 6 bases remaining between them. CDR3 size: 14 residues. CDR1 and CDR2 (germline): SGHRS, YFSETQ. The CDR3 sequence: CASSLVDNQETQYF. CDR3 coding DNA: TGCGCCAGCAGCTTGGTTGACAACCAAGAGACCCAGTACTTC.

This clonotype was seen at least ten times. V gene TRBV5-1 combines with J gene TRBJ1-1; 8 positions match TRBD1. Germline V gene data show CDR1 as SGHRS and CDR2 as YFSETQ. The CDR3 is 15 residues long. V was clipped by 4 bases and J by 0 bases; unmatched bases: 5. The CDR3 DNA reads as TGCGCCAGCAGCACCCGACAGGGGTTGAACACTGAAGCTTTCTTT. It translates to CASSTRQGLNTEAFF.

This clonotype showed up just a few times. The chain has TRBV20-1 and TRBJ2-1; 8 nucleotides align to TRBD2. The V and J ends lost 6 bases and 6 bases, in that order; junction bases with no gene match: 10. CDR1 and CDR2 from the germline V gene are DFQATT and SNEGSKA (reference sequence). The CDR3 consists of 14 residues. DNA for the CDR3: TGCAGTGCAATTATGGGGACTAGACGCAATGAGCAGTTCTTC. Protein sequence: CSAIMGTRRNEQFF.

The chain employs TRBV5-4 and TRBJ2-2, with 7 bases matching TRBD2. Germline V lookup: CDR1 SGHNT, CDR2 YYREEE (reference sequence). This CDR3 region has 17 residues. J lost 0 bases, V lost 0 bases, and 5 bases had no gene match. The CDR3 sequence is CASSLGGGTANTGELFF. DNA for the CDR3: TGTGCCAGCAGCTTGGGCGGGGGAACCGCGAACACCGGGGAGCTGTTTTTT.

V and J are TRBV3-1 and TRBJ1-2; D is possibly TRBD1 (5 bases). Per the germline V gene, CDR1 is LGHDT and CDR2 is YNNKEL (reference sequence). V lost 1 base to trimming and J lost 5 bases, with 17 bases between them. The CDR3 extends over 16 amino acids. Here the CDR3 DNA reads TGTGCCAGCAGCCAAGGTTTGCGGGACGCAGGTTATGGCTACACCTTC. Translation gives CASSQGLRDAGYGYTF.

V and J are TRBV5-1 and TRBJ2-7; D perhaps matches TRBD2 (5 bases). The CDR3 sequence is 13 residues long. Trimming pared 3 bases from V and 5 bases from J, leaving 12 bases between. Germline lookup yields CDR1 SGHRS and CDR2 YFSETQ. Written as DNA, the CDR3 is TGCGCCAGCAGCTCCTTTACCGGGGACGAGCAGTACTTC. The encoded protein is CASSSFTGDEQYF.

The J gene is TRBJ2-7, the V gene TRBV10-2; 7 positions agree with TRBD2. Trimming took 8 bases from V and 1 from J; bases not matched to a gene: 11. This CDR3 has 15 amino acids. Germline assignment: CDR1 WSHSY and CDR2 SAAADI. The CDR3 sequence: CASSGEGRVSYEQYF. CDR3 sequence (DNA): TGCGCCAGCTCGGGGGAGGGGCGGGTGTCCTACGAGCAGTACTTC.

This clonotype was seen more than once but under ten times. The V call is TRBV2, the J call TRBJ2-5, with a tentative D call TRBD2 (5 bases). Trimming took 2 bases from V and 5 from J, leaving 6 bases between them. From germline, CDR1 is SNHLY and CDR2 FYNNEI. There are 12 residues in the CDR3. The CDR3 loop reads CASSEIAETQYF. The CDR3 coding sequence is TGTGCCAGCAGTGAAATAGCGGAGACCCAGTACTTC.

This clonotype was seen more than once but under ten times. This chain joins TRBV12-3 or TRBV12-4 and TRBJ1-3; no clear D. The CDR3 has 13 residues. Trimming cost V 0 bases and J 3 bases, with 3 bases left between them. The CDR3 DNA sequence: TGTGCCAGCAGTTTAGCGCTTGGAAACACCATATATTTT. Its protein is CASSLALGNTIYF.

The chain employs TRBV2 and TRBJ2-7; the D is unclear. V gave up 7 bases and J gave up 2 bases, with 9 bases separating them. Germline V CDR1 and CDR2: SNHLY, FYNNEI. CDR3 size: 12 residues. Here the CDR3 reads CASTADTYEQYF. The CDR3 nucleotides are TGTGCCAGCACTGCAGATACCTACGAGCAGTACTTC.

The rearrangement uses TRBV7-9 and TRBJ2-6, with D tentatively TRBD1 (6 bases). There are 15 residues in the CDR3. From germline, CDR1 is SEHNR and CDR2 FQNEAQ (reference sequence). Trimming cost V 1 base and J 5 bases, with 9 bases left between them. In DNA, the CDR3 is TGTGCCAGCAGCTTAGGGGACAACTGGGCCAACGTCCTGACTTTC. Residues: CASSLGDNWANVLTF.

Ten or more counts support this clonotype. The J gene is TRBJ2-1, the V gene TRBV29-1; D might be TRBD2 (6 bases). CDR1 and CDR2 from the germline V gene are SQVTM and ANQGSEA. The CDR3 contains 12 residues. V lost 6 bases to trimming and J lost 10 bases, with 16 bases between them. CDR3 loop: CSVSWREREQFF. The CDR3 nucleotides are TGCAGCGTCTCTTGGAGGGAAAGGGAGCAGTTCTTC.

The genes are TRBV12-3 or TRBV12-4 and TRBJ2-5; perhaps TRBD2 as D (5 bases). With 2 bases removed from V and 4 bases from J, the gap between germline ends came to 11 bases. CDR3 length equals 14 residues. As DNA, the CDR3 is TGTGCCAGCAGTTTAATGCAAGCGGCAGAGACCCAGTACTTC. Its protein is CASSLMQAAETQYF.

In its sample, this clonotype was seen a few times. This sequence joins TRBV20-1 and TRBJ2-1, with 7 bases aligning to TRBD2. V lost 2 bases and J lost 8; bases outside the gene matches: 9. The germline V gene has CDR1 DFQATT and CDR2 SNEGSKA (reference sequence). The CDR3 length is 14 residues. In DNA form, the CDR3 reads TGCAGTGCTAGAACCGCGGGAGCTAAGGATGAGCAGTTCTTC. Translated: CSARTAGAKDEQFF.

The chain links TRBV5-1 to TRBJ2-7; 7 bases map to TRBD2. CDR1 and CDR2 from the germline V gene are SGHRS and YFSETQ. Trimming cost V 5 bases and J 3 bases; bases outside gene matches: 11. The CDR3 runs 15 residues. This chain's CDR3 is CASRRSSGGHYEQYF. The DNA of the CDR3 is TGCGCCAGCAGACGCAGTTCGGGAGGCCACTACGAGCAGTACTTC.

This clonotype was seen at least ten times. This chain uses TRBV14 with TRBJ1-1; no reliable D call. The CDR3 is 12 amino acids. Germline-derived CDR1 and CDR2 are SGHDN and FVKESK. Trimming shortened V by 0 bases and J by 9 bases, and 8 bases separated the two germline ends. The CDR3 nucleotides read TGTGCCAGCAGCCAAGATTGGGTCCAAGCTTTCTTT. This codes for CASSQDWVQAFF.

This clonotype has a count of ten or more. The chain couples TRBV29-1 to TRBJ1-2, with a tentative D call TRBD1 (6 bases). Germline V gives CDR1 SQVTM, CDR2 ANQGSEA. The CDR3 extends over 12 amino acids. V was clipped by 6 bases and J by 4 bases, with 12 bases between them. The CDR3 protein is CSVTDRSYGYTF. The CDR3 DNA follows: TGCAGCGTCACGGACAGATCCTATGGCTACACCTTC. Drawing the rest from reference TRBV29-1 and TRBJ1-2, the complete variable domain is SAVISQKPSRDICQRGTSLTIQCQVDSQVTMMFWYRQQPGQSLTLIATANQGSEATYESGFVIDKFPISRPNLTFSTLTVSNMSPEDSSIYLCSVTDRSYGYTFGSGTRLTVV.

The gene calls are TRBV5-1 and TRBJ2-5; D is possibly TRBD2 (7 bases). The CDR3 spans 14 residues. V dropped 4 bases and J dropped 4 bases, with 14 bases sitting between them. From germline, CDR1 is SGHRS and CDR2 YFSETQ. The CDR3: CASSGGARGETQYF. DNA of the CDR3: TGCGCCAGCAGCGGGGGGGCCCGCGGAGAGACCCAGTACTTC.

A few counts support this clonotype. The chain joins TRBV29-1 to TRBJ1-1; possible D gene TRBD1, 6 bases. V was trimmed by 6 bases and J by 2 bases, leaving 10 bases between them. This CDR3 has 12 amino acids. Per germline, CDR1 SQVTM and CDR2 ANQGSEA. The CDR3 here is CSVTGLNTEAFF. For the CDR3, the DNA is TGCAGCGTGACAGGACTTAACACTGAAGCTTTCTTT.

This clonotype turned up a few times. The chain recombines TRBV3-1 with TRBJ2-1, with D unclear. The CDR3 extends over 13 amino acids. Trimming left V 2 bases short and J 5 bases short, with 7 bases between. Germline V CDR1 and CDR2: LGHDT, YNNKEL (reference sequence). Here the CDR3 reads CASSQNIDNEQFF. CDR3 DNA sequence: TGTGCCAGCAGCCAAAATATAGACAATGAGCAGTTCTTC.

This clonotype was observed a handful of times. The rearrangement joins TRBV20-1 to TRBJ2-7; 8 bases agree with TRBD1. The CDR3 spans 13 residues. J gave up 2 bases and V 5 bases, and 5 bases lay outside the gene matches. Germline CDR1 and CDR2: DFQATT and SNEGSKA (reference sequence). CDR3 DNA sequence: TGCAGTGCTTCAGACAGGGGAACCTACGAGCAGTACTTC. Its translation: CSASDRGTYEQYF.

This clonotype was picked up many times. The V and J genes are TRBV2 and TRBJ2-3; no clear D gene. The CDR3 sequence is 16 residues long. CDR1 is SNHLY, CDR2 FYNNEI, per germline. V dropped 4 bases and J dropped 2 bases, with 16 bases sitting between them. The CDR3 sequence is CASSGDPLRVTDTQYF. CDR3 nucleotides: TGTGCCAGCAGTGGGGATCCCCTCCGTGTCACAGATACGCAGTATTTT.